This entry lists 31 T cell receptor beta chains sequenced from one sample in a study of blood T cell repertoires in COVID-19. Repertoires were generated with immunoSEQ multiplex PCR, while TCRdb's copy carries only in-frame clones and drops some. The sample contains some 380,000 clones, 70% to 90% of which appear only once. Sequenced input: PBMCs or T cells enriched from blood (not recorded which). All receptors derive from a man aged 25 to 40 who had recovered from COVID-19.

The chain recombines TRBV7-6 with TRBJ2-5; D gene uncertain. The CDR3 extends over 13 amino acids. Germline V lookup: CDR1 SGHVS, CDR2 FNYEAQ. Trimming pared 2 bases from V and 8 bases from J, leaving 12 bases between. The CDR3 DNA follows: TGTGCCAGCAGCTTAAAGTTACTTGATACCCAGTACTTC. Translating it yields CASSLKLLDTQYF.

This sequence joins TRBV7-2 and TRBJ1-4, with TRBD1 as a possible D gene (5 bases). CDR1 is SGHTA, CDR2 FQGNSA, per germline. V gave up 5 bases and J gave up 5 bases, with 12 bases separating them. The CDR3 consists of 14 residues. Here the CDR3 reads CASSLLGGNEKLFF. CDR3 sequence (DNA): TGTGCCAGCAGCCTATTGGGGGGGAATGAAAAACTGTTTTTT.

The rearrangement links TRBV2 to TRBJ1-2; D remains ambiguous. The CDR3 loop spans 12 amino acids. CDR1 and CDR2 from the germline V gene are SNHLY and FYNNEI. Trimming removed 3 bases from V and 7 bases from J, with 9 bases in between. This CDR3 reads CASSEVAGGYTF. Written as DNA, the CDR3 is TGTGCCAGCAGTGAGGTGGCTGGTGGCTACACCTTC.

The CDR3 region is CASSRQASSGANVLTF. Written as DNA, the CDR3 is TGTGCCAGTAGTAGACAGGCGAGCTCTGGGGCCAACGTCCTGACTTTC. The chain recombines TRBV19 with TRBJ2-6; the D gene is possibly TRBD1 (6 bases). V lost 4 bases and J lost 0, with 10 bases in between. In germline, CDR1 is LNHDA, CDR2 SQIVND (reference sequence). The CDR3 has 16 residues.

The V and J genes are TRBV7-9 and TRBJ1-2, with 10 bases that match TRBD1. The CDR3 is 13 amino acids. Looked up from germline, CDR1 is SEHNR and CDR2 is FQNEAQ (reference sequence). The junction had 4 bases not matched to a gene; V was cut back by 8 bases and J by 4 bases. The CDR3 is CASGQGDLYGYTF. For the CDR3, the DNA is TGTGCCAGCGGACAGGGGGATCTCTATGGCTACACCTTC. The complete variable domain, with remaining parts taken from reference TRBV7-9 and TRBJ1-2, reads DTGVSQNPRHKITKRGQNVTFRCDPISEHNRLYWYRQTLGQGPEFLTYFQNEAQLEKSRLLSDRFSAERPKGSFSTLEIQRTEQGDSAMYLCASGQGDLYGYTFGSGTRLTVV.

The chain links TRBV5-1 to TRBJ1-1; unclear D gene. The V and J ends lost 4 bases and 2 bases respectively, with 15 bases between them. Germline V gene lookup returns CDR1 SGHRS and CDR2 YFSETQ. The CDR3 is 15 amino acids. CDR3 in amino acids: CASSPARVQNTEAFF. The CDR3 DNA follows: TGCGCCAGCAGCCCCGCCCGGGTACAAAACACTGAAGCTTTCTTT.

The chain uses TRBV7-2 and TRBJ2-1; TRBD2 is a possible D gene (6 bases). The CDR3 runs to 15 residues. The germline V gene has CDR1 SGHTA and CDR2 FQGNSA. Trimming pared 5 bases from V and 0 bases from J, leaving 11 bases between. The CDR3 spells CASSQGRSSYNEQFF. The CDR3 DNA reads as TGTGCCAGCAGCCAAGGGAGGAGCTCCTACAATGAGCAGTTCTTC.

This sequence joins TRBV10-1 and TRBJ2-3; D might be TRBD2 (5 bases). This CDR3 has 15 amino acids. Trimming took 4 bases from V and 1 from J, leaving 12 bases between them. Germline V CDR1 and CDR2: WNHNN, SYGVQD (reference sequence). The CDR3 region has the DNA TGCGCCAGCAGTGCGGGGAGAGGAGGCACAGATACGCAGTATTTT. Protein: CASSAGRGGTDTQYF.

The chain joins TRBV5-1 to TRBJ2-3, with 9 bases that match TRBD2. The ends lost 5 bases at V and 5 bases at J; junction bases unmatched: 6. CDR1 SGHRS and CDR2 YFSETQ come from the germline V gene. The CDR3 has 14 residues. CDR3 in DNA: TGCGCCAGCAGGGGCGGGGGGGCCGAAGATACGCAGTATTTT. Its protein product is CASRGGGAEDTQYF.

The chain has TRBV10-2 and TRBJ2-2, with D perhaps TRBD2 (6 bases). CDR3 length: 18 amino acids. Trimming stripped 2 bases from V and 2 bases from J, with 18 bases between. Germline lookup yields CDR1 WSHSY and CDR2 SAAADI. CDR3 sequence: CASSELTGLPPNTGELFF. The CDR3 nucleotides are TGCGCCAGCAGTGAGCTCACGGGACTCCCTCCAAACACCGGGGAGCTGTTTTTT.

This chain connects TRBV7-3 to TRBJ1-6; D is unresolved. The V and J ends lost 8 bases and 7 bases respectively, with 27 bases between them. Per the germline V gene, CDR1 is SGHTA and CDR2 is FQGTGA. This CDR3 is 18 amino acids long. The chain's CDR3 is CASSSGVLPPERNSPLHF. The DNA of the CDR3 is TGTGCCAGCTCAAGCGGGGTCCTCCCTCCCGAAAGAAATTCACCCCTCCACTTT.

This chain uses TRBV13 with TRBJ2-7; TRBD1 matches 8 bases. Germline V CDR1 and CDR2: PRHDT, FYEKMQ (reference sequence). V shed 4 bases, J shed 0 bases, and the junction held 5 bases outside the gene matches. The CDR3 has 15 residues. CDR3 loop: CASSSQTGGSYEQYF. For the CDR3, the DNA is TGTGCCAGCAGCTCACAAACAGGGGGCTCCTACGAGCAGTACTTC.

This chain links TRBV27 with TRBJ2-6; TRBD1 matches at 8 bases. The CDR3 length is 18 residues. Germline CDR1 and CDR2: MNHEY and SMNVEV (reference sequence). The junction had 5 bases not matched to a gene; V was cut back by 0 bases and J by 1 base. The CDR3: CASSLSRTGRSGANVLTF. In DNA, the CDR3 is TGTGCCAGCAGTTTATCCCGGACAGGGAGGTCTGGGGCCAACGTCCTGACTTTC.

The chain links TRBV19 to TRBJ1-6; 8 bases map to TRBD1. Germline V gives CDR1 LNHDA, CDR2 SQIVND (reference sequence). The CDR3 has 16 residues. J was trimmed by 7 bases and V by 5 bases; bases with no gene match: 10. This chain's CDR3 is CASSLPVGQANSPLHF. The CDR3 DNA follows: TGTGCCAGTAGTCTTCCGGTGGGACAGGCAAATTCACCCCTCCACTTT.

V is TRBV10-3 and J is TRBJ1-1; TRBD1 matches at 7 bases. The CDR3 runs 12 residues. With 7 bases clipped from V and 6 bases from J, the junction kept 5 bases outside the gene matches. Germline CDR1 reads ENHRY; CDR2 reads SYGVKD. The CDR3 DNA is TGTGCCATCACTGGACAGGAGGCTGAAGCTTTCTTT. It codes for CAITGQEAEAFF.

V gene TRBV5-4 combines with J gene TRBJ1-1, with 7 bases matching TRBD1. Germline V gene sequence: CDR1 SGHNT, CDR2 YYREEE (reference sequence). The V and J ends lost 3 bases and 1 base, in that order; junction bases with no gene match: 6. The length of the CDR3 is 15 residues. Here the CDR3 DNA reads TGTGCCAGCAGCTATTCAGGGACAGCGAACACTGAAGCTTTCTTT. As protein: CASSYSGTANTEAFF.

This clone was counted once. V is TRBV7-8 and J is TRBJ1-1; perhaps TRBD1 as D (5 bases). The germline V gene has CDR1 SGHVS and CDR2 FQNEAQ. Trimming took 5 bases from V and 1 from J, leaving 14 bases between them. CDR3 size: 15 residues. DNA of the CDR3: TGTGCCAGCAGCCAAGCGGGGGGTCGGAACACTGAAGCTTTCTTT. Protein product: CASSQAGGRNTEAFF.

This clone showed up just a few times. Written as DNA, the CDR3 is TGTGCCAGCTCGACAGTGAACACTGAAGCTTTCTTT. This sequence encodes CASSTVNTEAFF. The V call is TRBV27, the J call TRBJ1-1, with D tentatively TRBD1 (5 bases). The CDR3 spans 12 residues. CDR1 is MNHEY, CDR2 SMNVEV, per germline (reference sequence). Trimming took off 8 bases at V and 0 bases at J, with 7 bases between the two ends.

The CDR3 DNA reads TGTGCCAGCAGCTTAAGCAGGGTCCACGAGCAGTACTTC. Translated: CASSLSRVHEQYF. The V and J genes are TRBV7-2 and TRBJ2-7, with a weak D call TRBD1 (5 bases). Germline assignment: CDR1 SGHTA and CDR2 FQGNSA. Trimming left V 2 bases short and J 5 bases short, with 10 bases between. The CDR3 contains 13 residues.

The chain uses TRBV19 and TRBJ1-5; 8 bases agree with TRBD1. Germline CDR1 reads LNHDA; CDR2 reads SQIVND (reference sequence). V lost 3 bases to trimming and J lost 1 base; unmatched junction nucleotides: 5. There are 16 residues in the CDR3. The CDR3 DNA follows: TGTGCCAGTAGTATTGGGGGGACAGGAAGCAATCAGCCCCAGCATTTT. Translation gives CASSIGGTGSNQPQHF. Looking up the rest from reference TRBV19 and TRBJ1-5 gives the full variable domain: DGGITQSPKYLFRKEGQNVTLSCEQNLNHDAMYWYRQDPGQGLRLIYYSQIVNDFQKGDIAEGYSVSREKKESFPLTVTSAQKNPTAFYLCASSIGGTGSNQPQHFGDGTRLSIL.

The rearrangement uses TRBV4-1 and TRBJ1-3; D may be TRBD1 (6 bases). This CDR3 is built from 18 residues. The germline CDR1 and CDR2 sequences are MGHRA and YSYEKL. Between the trimmed V and J ends, which lost 1 base and 3 bases, there was a span of 19 bases. CDR3 protein: CASSQVGQGPPLGNTIYF. In DNA, the CDR3 is TGCGCCAGCAGCCAAGTGGGCCAGGGGCCCCCTCTTGGAAACACCATATATTTT.

The CDR3 region is CASSLAPLAAQETQYF. The CDR3 DNA reads TGTGCCAGCAGCTTGGCCCCCCTAGCGGCTCAAGAGACCCAGTACTTC. The chain joins TRBV5-4 to TRBJ2-5, with 7 bases that match TRBD2. Germline V gives CDR1 SGHNT, CDR2 YYREEE (reference sequence). Unmatched junction bases numbered 7, after V lost 0 bases and J lost 2 bases. CDR3 length: 16 residues.

The V gene is TRBV10-1, the J gene TRBJ2-5; 9 bases match TRBD1. Germline CDR1 and CDR2: WNHNN and SYGVQD (reference sequence). The trim removed 4 bases at V and 1 base at J, leaving 4 bases unmatched. The CDR3 extends over 15 amino acids. Here the CDR3 reads CASSAGTGFQETQYF. Here the CDR3 DNA reads TGCGCCAGCAGTGCCGGGACAGGGTTCCAAGAGACCCAGTACTTC.

In the case of this clone: Other DNA variants within this sample encode the same CDR3. The rearrangement uses TRBV6-5 and TRBJ1-5, with D hard to call. Trimming stripped 6 bases from V and 4 bases from J, with 4 bases between. The CDR3 has 11 residues. Per the germline V gene, CDR1 is MNHEY and CDR2 is SVGAGI. CDR3 bases: TGTGCCAGCAGCCTAAATCAGCCCCAGCATTTT. Its protein product is CASSLNQPQHF.

V is TRBV7-6 and J is TRBJ2-7; perhaps TRBD1 as D (5 bases). The CDR3 loop spans 14 amino acids. Trimming took off 0 bases at V and 7 bases at J, with 13 bases between the two ends. The germline V gene encodes CDR1 SGHVS and CDR2 FNYEAQ. In DNA form, the CDR3 reads TGTGCCAGCAGCTTAGCTACAGGAATGAGGGAGCAGTACTTC. The encoded protein is CASSLATGMREQYF.

The chain uses TRBV7-8 and TRBJ2-7, with no clear D. The V gene's germline CDR1 is SGHVS and CDR2 FQNEAQ. This CDR3 is built from 13 residues. Trimming cost V 3 bases and J 3 bases, with 9 bases left between them. CDR3 nucleotides: TGTGCCAGCAGCTTCCTACCTAACTACGAGCAGTACTTC. Amino acids: CASSFLPNYEQYF.

V gene TRBV15 combines with J gene TRBJ1-4; D is ambiguous. CDR1 and CDR2 from the germline V gene are LNHNV and YYDKDF (reference sequence). This CDR3 region has 15 residues. V lost 0 bases and J 8 bases, leaving 13 bases between the germline ends. This CDR3 is CATSRDSGGSEKLFF. CDR3 DNA: TGTGCCACCAGCAGAGATAGTGGAGGGAGCGAAAAACTGTTTTTT.

The chain is built from TRBV11-2 and TRBJ1-1; 7 nucleotides align to TRBD1. Germline CDR1 is SGHAT and CDR2 is FQNNGV. The CDR3 contains 18 residues. V lost 2 bases to trimming and J lost 1 base; unmatched junction nucleotides: 13. The CDR3 nucleotides are TGTGCCAGCAGCTTAAGCGCAGGGGGTACTGCTTGGAACACTGAAGCTTTCTTT. This gives the protein CASSLSAGGTAWNTEAFF.

The CDR3 region is CAINGIEHGDEAFF. The CDR3 DNA is TGTGCCATCAACGGCATCGAGCACGGGGATGAAGCTTTCTTT. The V call is TRBV10-3, the J call TRBJ1-1; no definite D call. Trimming cost V 7 bases and J 7 bases, with 19 bases left between them. The germline CDR1 and CDR2 sequences are ENHRY and SYGVKD. This CDR3 is built from 14 residues.

This clone came up once. The CDR3 nucleotides read TGTGCCAGCAGTGGCCCCGGGACAGAATACATGAACACTGAAGCTTTCTTT. The encoded protein is CASSGPGTEYMNTEAFF. The genes are TRBV25-1 and TRBJ1-1; 7 bases are a match to TRBD1. V gave up 4 bases and J gave up 0 bases; unmatched junction bases: 11. Looked up from germline, CDR1 is MGHDK and CDR2 is SYGVNS. The CDR3 sequence is 17 residues long.

In DNA, the CDR3 is TGTGCCAGCAGCTTGGGACAGGGGTCCCAGTACTTC. Protein sequence: CASSLGQGSQYF. The rearrangement links TRBV13 to TRBJ2-5, with TRBD1 identical over 10 bases. Trimming at V came to 3 bases and at J to 9 bases, leaving 1 base not matched to a gene. The CDR3 extends over 12 amino acids. Germline assignment: CDR1 PRHDT and CDR2 FYEKMQ (reference sequence).